This T cell receptor beta chain was recorded in a study of type 1 regulatory T cells (dated by TCRdb to 2020 to 2023). As for the study more broadly: An in vitro protocol by which a Tr1-enriched, alloantigen-specific CD4 T cell product named T-allo10 was generated was characterized in the study. T-allo10 was being evaluated clinically in patients with hematological malignancies who were receiving allogeneic hematopoietic stem cell transplantation. What the study reported, not specific to this receptor: Tr1 cells showed a more restricted TCR repertoire than non-Tr1 cells, which the study interpreted as alloantigen-induced clonal expansion.

With respect to this clonotype: Its recognized antigen is unknown. The input lacks base qualities; no much larger clone sits a single base away.

The reads were generated on an Illumina MiSeq. The public reads were run again by TCRdb, first through fastp at Q25 and then through MiXCR, and only productive beta chains were kept. Rows matching on CDR3 protein sequence are summarized as one entry with the most common DNA and genes. The sample table contains about 69,000 distinct CDR3 sequences; only one count was recorded for about a fifth of them. 8.3% of the sample comes from the top ten. From cysteine to phenylalanine, the CDR3 is 16 amino acids long. The retained sequence is limited to the CDR3, 48 bases, with the frame set at the first base. Based on the germline V gene, the CDR1 and CDR2 sequences are SGDLS and YYNGEE. Ends trimmed: V by 4 bases, J by 7 bases; bases unmatched to a gene: 8.

This receptor chain uses TRBV9 and TRBJ2-3; 14 bases in the junction line up with TRBD2. The TCR was taken from a human donor in good health. Sequencing was performed on cultured type 1 regulatory T (Tr1) cells, either the whole culture or a sorted fraction (not recorded which). This specimen's cell subset or site label, per the study, means: type 1 regulatory T cells sorted from the T-allo10 product. The DNA reads as follows: TGTGCCAGCAGCTCGACCGGGACTAGCGGGAGAAATACGCAGTATTTT. Its coded protein is CASSSTGTSGRNTQYF.